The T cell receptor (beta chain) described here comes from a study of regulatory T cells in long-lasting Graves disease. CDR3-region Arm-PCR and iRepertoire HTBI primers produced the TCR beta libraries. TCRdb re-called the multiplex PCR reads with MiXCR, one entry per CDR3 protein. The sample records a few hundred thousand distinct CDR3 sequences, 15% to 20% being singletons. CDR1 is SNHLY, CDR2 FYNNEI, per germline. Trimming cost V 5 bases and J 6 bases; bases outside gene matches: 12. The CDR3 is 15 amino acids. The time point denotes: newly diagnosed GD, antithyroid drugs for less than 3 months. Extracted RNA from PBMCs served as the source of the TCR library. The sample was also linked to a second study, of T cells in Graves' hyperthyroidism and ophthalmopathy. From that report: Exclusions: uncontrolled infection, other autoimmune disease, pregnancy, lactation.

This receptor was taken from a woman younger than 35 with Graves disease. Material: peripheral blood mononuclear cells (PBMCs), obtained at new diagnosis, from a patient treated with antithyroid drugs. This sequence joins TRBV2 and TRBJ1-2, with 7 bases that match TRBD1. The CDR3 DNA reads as TGTGCCAGCAGTTTGTCCGGGACAGTCGGTCATGGCTACACCTTC. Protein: CASSLSGTVGHGYTF.